These T cell receptor beta chains were read from a single sample in a study of blood T cell repertoires in COVID-19. Sequencing used immunoSEQ multiplex PCR; TCRdb keeps in-frame clones, though not all of them. The sample records about 230,000 clones, more than 80% being singletons. Specimen: PBMCs or T cells enriched from blood (not recorded which). Receptor source: a man aged 55 to 69 who had recovered from COVID-19. CDR3s include the opening cysteine and the closing phenylalanine or tryptophan. D genes are given only for firm matches. The size field is filled for only some rows; it gives once, few, many or a size class.

TRBV7-2	TRBJ2-3	NA	NA	TGTGCCAGCAGCTTAGATGCGGCAACTAGCACAGATACGCAGTATTTT	CASSLDAATSTDTQYF
TRBV4-3	TRBJ1-4	NA	NA	TGCGCCAGCAGCCAGGATCCCAGGGGCCGCCTTCAAAAACTGTTTTTT	CASSQDPRGRLQKLFF
TRBV18	TRBJ2-1	NA	NA	TGTGCCAGCTCACCAGGAGTCAAAAATGAGCAGTTCTTC	CASSPGVKNEQFF
TRBV7-9	TRBJ2-1	NA	NA	TGTGCCAGCTTTCGGGACTTGGAAGACTACAATGAGCAGTTCTTC	CASFRDLEDYNEQFF
TRBV30	TRBJ2-2	NA	NA	TGTGCCTGGAGTGAGGGGACCGGGGAGCTGTTTTTT	CAWSEGTGELFF
TRBV5-1	TRBJ1-3	NA	NA	TGCGCCAGCAGCTCCGGACAAACTGGAAACACCATATATTTT	CASSSGQTGNTIYF
TRBV6-5	TRBJ1-2	NA	NA	TGTGCCAGCAGTTACGGGAGGGGTGGCTATGGCTACACCTTC	CASSYGRGGYGYTF
TRBV7-8	TRBJ2-5	NA	NA	TGTGCCAGCAGCCTACCCAGTGGACCGGGAAAAAAAGAGACCCAGTACTTC	CASSLPSGPGKKETQYF
TRBV19	TRBJ2-1	NA	NA	TGTGCCAGTAGTTGGCGAGGGTTGTCCTACAATGAGCAGTTCTTC	CASSWRGLSYNEQFF
TRBV2	TRBJ2-5	NA	NA	TGTGCCAGCAGTGATTGGAGCGTATCAGGGGAGACCCAGTACTTC	CASSDWSVSGETQYF
TRBV21-1	TRBJ1-1	NA	NA	TGTGCCATTGGACAGGAGACCATGAACACTGAAGCTTTCTTT	CAIGQETMNTEAFF
TRBV18	TRBJ2-6	NA	NA	TGTGCCAGCTCACCTGAGGTCCACTCCGGGGCCAACGTCCTGACTTTC	CASSPEVHSGANVLTF
TRBV4-3	TRBJ1-2	NA	NA	TGCGCCAGCAGCCAAGAGGGCAGAAACTATGGCTACACCTTC	CASSQEGRNYGYTF
TRBV2	TRBJ1-1	NA	NA	TGTGCCAGCAGGGGCCCTGAAGCTTTCTTT	CASRGPEAFF
TRBV24-1	TRBJ1-5	NA	TRBD1	TGTGCCACCAGCGGACAGGGCGATCAGCCCCAGCATTTT	CATSGQGDQPQHF
TRBV6-1	TRBJ1-6	NA	TRBD1	TGTGCCAGCAGTGAACCAGGGGGCGCGGATTCACCCCTCCACTTT	CASSEPGGADSPLHF
TRBV27	TRBJ1-4	NA	NA	TGTGCCAGCAGTTTGTCAGGGAGGTTCAGTGAAAAACTGTTTTTT	CASSLSGRFSEKLFF
TRBV9	TRBJ2-7	NA	NA	TGTGCCAGCAGCGTAGGGGGAGAATCCTACGAGCAGTACTTC	CASSVGGESYEQYF
TRBV11-1	TRBJ2-2	NA	NA	TGTGCCAGCAGCTTTAGGGGTAACACCGGGGAGCTGTTTTTT	CASSFRGNTGELFF
TRBV6-6	TRBJ1-1	NA	TRBD1	TGTGCCAGCAGTTACGGGACAGGGACGGATTACACTGAAGCTTTCTTT	CASSYGTGTDYTEAFF
TRBV5-6	TRBJ2-2	NA	NA	TGTGCCAGCAGCTTGTCGGTGGGTCTCAGGGGCGCGGGCACCGGGGAGCTGTTTTTT	CASSLSVGLRGAGTGELFF
TRBV5-5	TRBJ2-3	NA	TRBD1	TGTGCCAGCAGCCCCCTACAGGGGGGAGCGGATACGCAGTATTTT	CASSPLQGGADTQYF
TRBV3-1/TRBV3-2	TRBJ1-1	once	NA	TGTGCCAGCAGCCAAGAATCACAGACGAACACTGAAGCTTTCTTT	CASSQESQTNTEAFF
TRBV4-1	TRBJ1-1	NA	TRBD1	TGCGCCAGCAGCCAAACCTACCCCGAGGACAGGCACACTGAAGCTTTCTTT	CASSQTYPEDRHTEAFF
TRBV30	TRBJ1-5	NA	TRBD1	TGTGCCTGGAGTTTCGGACAGGGGGTATTAAATCAGCCCCAGCATTTT	CAWSFGQGVLNQPQHF
TRBV24-1	TRBJ1-2	NA	NA	TGTGCCACCAGTGACGCCGGACAGAACTATGGCTACACCTTC	CATSDAGQNYGYTF
TRBV19	TRBJ1-6	NA	TRBD1	TGTGCCAGTAGGACAGGGGAAGATTCACCCCTCCACTTT	CASRTGEDSPLHF
TRBV2	TRBJ1-5	NA	NA	TGTGCCAGCAGTGTGGACAGTAGCAATCAGCCCCAGCATTTT	CASSVDSSNQPQHF
TRBV27	TRBJ2-7	once	NA	TGTGCCAGCAGTTTATATCCCTTAATCTACGAGCAGTACTTC	CASSLYPLIYEQYF
TRBV7-3	TRBJ2-1	NA	TRBD1	TGTGCCAGCGGACAGGGAATGTTCAATGAGCAGTTCTTC	CASGQGMFNEQFF
TRBV11-2	TRBJ2-6	once	NA	TGTGCCAGCAGCTTACAGGCTGGGGCCAACGTCCTGACTTTC	CASSLQAGANVLTF
TRBV2	TRBJ1-2	NA	NA	TGTGCCAGCAGTGTGTCTTCTACTAACTATGGCTACACCTTC	CASSVSSTNYGYTF
TRBV5-8	TRBJ1-5	NA	NA	TGTGCCAGCAGCCGACAGCATAGCAATCAGCCCCAGCATTTT	CASSRQHSNQPQHF
TRBV5-8	TRBJ1-6	NA	NA	TGTGCCAGCAGCTTGGGACACAACAAAAATTCACCCCTCCACTTT	CASSLGHNKNSPLHF
TRBV28	TRBJ1-3	NA	TRBD1	TGTGCCAGCAGTGGGGCCACAGGGGGACACACCATATATTTT	CASSGATGGHTIYF
TRBV20-1	TRBJ2-6	NA	NA	TGCAGTGCTAGTAATATAAGGGGCTCTGGGGCCAACGTCCTGACTTTC	CSASNIRGSGANVLTF
TRBV19	TRBJ1-5	NA	TRBD1	TGTGCCAGTAGTATATCGTGGCTCGGGACAGGGAACCAGCCCCAGCATTTT	CASSISWLGTGNQPQHF